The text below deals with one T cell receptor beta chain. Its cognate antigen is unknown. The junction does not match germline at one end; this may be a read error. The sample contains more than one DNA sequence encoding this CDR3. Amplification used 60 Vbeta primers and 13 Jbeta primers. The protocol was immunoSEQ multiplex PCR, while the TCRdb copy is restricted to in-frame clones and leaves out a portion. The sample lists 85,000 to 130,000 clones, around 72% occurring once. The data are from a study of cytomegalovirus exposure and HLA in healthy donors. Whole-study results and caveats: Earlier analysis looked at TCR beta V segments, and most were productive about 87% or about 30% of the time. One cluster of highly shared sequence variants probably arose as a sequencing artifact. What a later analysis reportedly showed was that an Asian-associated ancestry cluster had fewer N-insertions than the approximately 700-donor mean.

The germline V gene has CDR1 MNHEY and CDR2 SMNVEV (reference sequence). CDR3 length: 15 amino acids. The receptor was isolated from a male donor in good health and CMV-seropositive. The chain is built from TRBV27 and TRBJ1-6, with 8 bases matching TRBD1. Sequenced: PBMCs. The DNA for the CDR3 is TGTGCCAGCGGATTTAGTGGGACAGGAAATTCGCCCCTCCACTTT. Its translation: CASGFSGTGNSPLHF.